These 12 T cell receptor beta chains originate from one sample sequenced in a study of cytomegalovirus exposure and HLA in healthy donors. Method: immunoSEQ multiplex PCR; TCRdb's copy keeps in-frame clones and lacks some. The table records about 160,000 clones, roughly nine tenths of them present only once. Material: PBMCs. The receptors derive from a man aged 18 to 29 in good health and CMV-seropositive.

This clone was picked up one time. The V call is TRBV2, the J call TRBJ2-5, with TRBD1 identical over 9 bases. Losses at the gene ends were 5 bases for V and 6 bases for J; bases not matched to a gene: 7. In germline, CDR1 is SNHLY, CDR2 FYNNEI. The CDR3 totals 14 residues. Written as DNA, the CDR3 is TGTGCCAGCAGTCAGGGACAGGGTTGGCAGACCCAGTACTTC. This gives the protein CASSQGQGWQTQYF.

As concerns this clone: The sample contains more than one DNA sequence encoding this CDR3. The CDR3 sequence: CASSYVAGGTDTQYF. CDR3 coding DNA: TGTGCCAGCAGTTACGTAGCGGGAGGAACAGATACGCAGTATTTT. The chain recombines TRBV6-5 with TRBJ2-3; 10 bases are a match to TRBD2. V was pared by 2 bases and J by 3 bases, with 2 bases of the junction left unmatched. Germline-derived CDR1 and CDR2 are MNHEY and SVGAGI. This CDR3 spans 15 amino acids.

The J gene is TRBJ2-7, the V gene TRBV27, with TRBD1 matching 10 bases. CDR3 size: 14 residues. V lost 2 bases and J lost 6; bases outside the gene matches: 4. Germline V gene lookup returns CDR1 MNHEY and CDR2 SMNVEV (reference sequence). CDR3 in DNA: TGTGCCAGCAGTTTAGGGACAGGGGTTGGCGAGCAGTACTTC. Its translation is CASSLGTGVGEQYF.

The CDR3 sequence is CASSLASSYNEQFF. DNA of the CDR3: TGTGCCAGCAGTTTAGCCAGCTCCTACAATGAGCAGTTCTTC. The V and J genes are TRBV27 and TRBJ2-1; D call uncertain. Trimming pared 2 bases from V and 0 bases from J, leaving 5 bases between. The CDR3 extends over 14 amino acids. CDR1 and CDR2 (germline): MNHEY, SMNVEV (reference sequence).

The CDR3 DNA follows: TGTGCCAGCAGTTTAATGCTTCTAGCGGGAGATCACTCCTACGAGCAGTACTTC. It encodes CASSLMLLAGDHSYEQYF. This chain uses TRBV28 with TRBJ2-7, with TRBD2 matching 10 bases. V gave up 2 bases and J gave up 0 bases; unmatched junction bases: 10. The CDR3 contains 18 residues. Looked up from germline, CDR1 is MDHEN and CDR2 is SYDVKM.

The sample holds one count of this clone. The chain is built from TRBV5-1 and TRBJ2-3; the match to TRBD2 covers 12 bases. Germline values: CDR1 SGHRS, CDR2 YFSETQ. With V trimmed by 1 base and J by 4 bases, 10 bases remained unmatched. This CDR3 has 18 amino acids. CDR3 sequence (DNA): TGCGCCAGCAGCTTGTGGCCTAGCGGGAGGGCCAGGGCAGATACGCAGTATTTT. Protein: CASSLWPSGRARADTQYF. Full variable domain (missing parts from reference TRBV5-1 and TRBJ2-3): KAGVTQTPRYLIKTRGQQVTLSCSPISGHRSVSWYQQTPGQGLQFLFEYFSETQRNKGNFPGRFSGRQFSNSRSEMNVSTLELGDSALYLCASSLWPSGRARADTQYFGPGTRLTVL.

This clone was picked up one time. The V gene is TRBV2, the J gene TRBJ1-1; the match to TRBD1 covers 11 bases. The CDR3 has 16 residues. Trimming cost V 4 bases and J 3 bases; bases outside gene matches: 7. Germline assignment: CDR1 SNHLY and CDR2 FYNNEI. The CDR3 is CASSAGQGGLDTEAFF. The CDR3 DNA reads TGTGCCAGCAGTGCGGGACAGGGGGGCCTGGACACTGAAGCTTTCTTT.

This sequence joins TRBV27 and TRBJ2-7; 10 bases are shared with TRBD1. The germline CDR1 and CDR2 sequences are MNHEY and SMNVEV (reference sequence). The CDR3 length is 14 residues. The J segment lost 0 bases and the V segment lost 6 bases, leaving 2 bases of the junction unmatched. The CDR3 loop reads CASRGTGVSYEQYF. In DNA form, the CDR3 reads TGTGCCAGCAGGGGGACAGGGGTCTCCTACGAGCAGTACTTC.

The J gene is TRBJ2-1, the V gene TRBV18, with TRBD2 matching over 10 bases. Germline loops: CDR1 KGHSH, CDR2 LQKENI. The CDR3 sequence is 16 residues long. The ends lost 1 base at V and 4 bases at J; junction bases unmatched: 4. CDR3 residues: CASSPLGTSEYNEQFF. The CDR3 nucleotides read TGTGCCAGCTCACCACTTGGGACTAGCGAATACAATGAGCAGTTCTTC. Supplemented by reference TRBV18 and TRBJ2-1, the full variable domain reads NAGVMQNPRHLVRRRGQEARLRCSPMKGHSHVYWYRQLPEEGLKFMVYLQKENIIDESGMPKERFSAEFPKEGPSILRIQQVVRGDSAAYFCASSPLGTSEYNEQFFGPGTRLTVL.

The chain uses TRBV14 and TRBJ1-3; TRBD1 matches at 8 bases. The CDR3 contains 16 residues. V dropped 4 bases and J dropped 2; count of bases not matched to a gene: 7. Germline V gives CDR1 SGHDN, CDR2 FVKESK. As DNA, the CDR3 is TGTGCCAGCAGCCGCTCCCAGACAGGGGCTGGAAACACCATATATTTT. Translation gives CASSRSQTGAGNTIYF.

The chain is built from TRBV18 and TRBJ2-7, with TRBD1 matching over 7 bases. The CDR3 sequence is 14 residues long. Germline-derived CDR1 and CDR2 are KGHSH and LQKENI. The V segment lost 1 base and the J segment 6 bases; nucleotides outside the gene matches: 6. The CDR3 DNA follows: TGTGCCAGCTCACCACTCGGAACAGGGGCCGAGCAGTACTTC. Its protein is CASSPLGTGAEQYF.

CDR3: CATSRDFRGLKPSTNEKLFF. The DNA for the CDR3 is TGTGCCACCAGCAGAGATTTTAGGGGTTTGAAACCTTCAACTAATGAAAAACTGTTTTTT. This sequence joins TRBV15 and TRBJ1-4; a weak D match, TRBD1 (5 bases). Germline-derived CDR1 and CDR2 are LNHNV and YYDKDF (reference sequence). This CDR3 comprises 20 residues. Deletions cut 0 bases from V and 0 bases from J, with 20 bases between.